The entry below gives a single TCR beta chain sequence along with its context. Its recognized antigen is unknown. Nothing much larger sits one base from this clone, and base qualities are not available. V lost 3 bases and J lost 2 bases, and the count of bases not matched to a germline gene is 8. From the germline V gene (reference sequence), CDR1 is LNHDA and CDR2 is SQIVND. Including cysteine and phenylalanine, the CDR3 has 16 amino acids. The DNA shown is the 48-base CDR3, in frame from base 1. This entry belongs to a study of blood T cell repertoires in COVID-19 (dated by TCRdb to 2020 to 2021). For the wider study: Samples covering the acute and convalescent phases of COVID-19 were provided by collaborators in the United States, Italy and Spain. The prospective study material was composed of cDNA or gDNA derived from T cells, B-cell-depleted T cells, or PBMCs. The dataset comprised deeply sampled blood TCRbeta repertoires from subjects exposed to, actively infected with, or recovered from COVID-19. The repertoires were made available in a free public database intended to serve as a resource for research on the immune response to SARS-CoV-2. Samples came from the ongoing ImmuneRACE study (first 160 participants) plus 1,254 subjects from 6 global collaborators. The sample metadata nearly always contained a de-identified subject ID, COVID-19 status, age in years and sex. Where HLA class I and class II types were available, the types were taken from metadata supplied by the sample provider, not from assay-based typing. The paper's findings and limits, for the study overall: Clinical and demographic metadata were provided uncurated, with the amount varying by source and participant.

At one collaborating source in Seattle, patients were enrolled during active infection and were followed longitudinally through the course of disease. Collaborating institutions collected whole blood in K2EDTA tubes following their own protocols. Collaborator samples were shipped for TCRbeta analysis as frozen whole blood, isolated PBMCs, or DNA extracted from either sample type. TCRbeta CDR3 regions were amplified from genomic DNA by means of the immunoSEQ Assay, a bias-controlled multiplex PCR. Turning to the authors' computational methods: The number of nucleated cells in each sample was estimated by amplification of reference gene primers within the assay. To quantify the absolute abundance of each unique TCRbeta CDR3 rearrangement, sequence reads were collapsed and filtered. For each sample, productive Simpson clonality was calculated as the square root of Simpson's diversity index over productive rearrangements. As stored in TCRdb, this immuneACCESS dataset retains in-frame rearrangements with V and J assigned. A fraction of the clones does not appear; measured against another copy, unresolved V genes explain less than half of the discrepancy, and the remainder lacks a known reason. The V and J calls and clone size are taken from that table; D and trimming were inferred from the DNA. This sample comprises fewer than 500,000 clones, around nine tenths of them detected only once. Jointly, the top ten make up 0.8% to 0.9% of the sample.

The receptor was derived from a man in his late teens or twenties with COVID-19, enrolled during active disease. Sequencing input: peripheral blood. This sequence uses TRBV19 and TRBJ1-2, and 8 bases in between align with TRBD1. The encoded CDR3 is CASSIPRGRLNYGYTF. The bases are TGTGCCAGTAGTATCCCCAGGGGGCGACTCAACTATGGCTACACCTTC.